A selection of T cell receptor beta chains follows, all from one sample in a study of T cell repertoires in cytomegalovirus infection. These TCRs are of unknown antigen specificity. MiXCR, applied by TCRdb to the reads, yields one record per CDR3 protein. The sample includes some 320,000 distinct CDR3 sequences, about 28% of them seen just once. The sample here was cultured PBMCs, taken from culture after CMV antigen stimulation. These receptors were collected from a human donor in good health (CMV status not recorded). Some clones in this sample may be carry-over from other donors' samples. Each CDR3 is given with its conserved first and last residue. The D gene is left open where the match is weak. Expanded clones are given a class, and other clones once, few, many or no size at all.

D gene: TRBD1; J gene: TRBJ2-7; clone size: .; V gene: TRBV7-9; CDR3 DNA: TGTGCCAGCAGCTCGAATTTTCCCGGGACAGGGGGCACCTACGAGCAGTACTTC; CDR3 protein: CASSSNFPGTGGTYEQYF
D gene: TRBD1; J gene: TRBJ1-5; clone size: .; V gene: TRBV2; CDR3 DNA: TGTGCCAGCATCGACGGGACAGGGGATTATAGCAATCAGCCCCAGCATTTT; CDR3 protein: CASIDGTGDYSNQPQHF
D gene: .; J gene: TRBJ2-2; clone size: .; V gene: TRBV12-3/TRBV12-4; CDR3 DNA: TGTGCCAGCAGTTTATGGGGAGCCAGCACCGGGGAGCTGTTTTTT; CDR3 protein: CASSLWGASTGELFF
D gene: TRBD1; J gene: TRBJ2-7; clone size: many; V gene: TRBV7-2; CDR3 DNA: TGTGCCAGCAGCCCCGACAGGGTGGGGGAGCAGTACTTC; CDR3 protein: CASSPDRVGEQYF
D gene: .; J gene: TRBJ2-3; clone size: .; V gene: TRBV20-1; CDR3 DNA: TGCAGTGCTAGACGGACGAGGGGCACAGATACGCAGTATTTT; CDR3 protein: CSARRTRGTDTQYF
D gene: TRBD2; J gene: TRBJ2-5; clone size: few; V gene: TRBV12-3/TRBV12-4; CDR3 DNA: TGTGCCAGCAGTCCTAGCGGGGGGTCAGGAACCCAGTACTTC; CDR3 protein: CASSPSGGSGTQYF
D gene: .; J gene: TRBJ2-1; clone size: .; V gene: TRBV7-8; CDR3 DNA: TGTGCCAGCAGCTTAGCTGTTTGGAACGAAGGCTACAATGAGCAGTTCTTC; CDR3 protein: CASSLAVWNEGYNEQFF
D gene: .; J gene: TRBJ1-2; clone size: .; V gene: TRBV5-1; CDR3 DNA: TGCGCCAGCAGCAGGGGCTCAAGTCCCTCTAACTATGGCTACACCTTC; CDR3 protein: CASSRGSSPSNYGYTF
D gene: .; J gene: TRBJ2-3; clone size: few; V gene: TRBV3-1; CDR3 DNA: TGTGCCAGCAGCCCCGGACTCTACTCGCAGTATTTT; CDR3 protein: CASSPGLYSQYF
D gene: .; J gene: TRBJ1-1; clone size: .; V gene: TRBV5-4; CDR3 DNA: TGTGCCAGCAGCCGGGGGGGGGGCAACACTGAAGCTTTCTTT; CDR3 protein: CASSRGGGNTEAFF
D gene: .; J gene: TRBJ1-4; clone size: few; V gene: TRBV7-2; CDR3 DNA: TGTGCCAGCAGCTTAGCGCTAGGGGCCGAGGATGAAAAACTGTTTTTT; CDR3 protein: CASSLALGAEDEKLFF
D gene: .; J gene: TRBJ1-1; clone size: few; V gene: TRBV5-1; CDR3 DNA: TGCGCCAGCAGCCTCTACACGGCGAACACTGAAGCTTTCTTT; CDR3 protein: CASSLYTANTEAFF
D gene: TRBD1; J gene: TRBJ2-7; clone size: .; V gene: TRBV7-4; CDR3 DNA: TGTGCCAGCAGCACCGGGACAGGGGGCAGGGACGAGCAGTACTTC; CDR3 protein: CASSTGTGGRDEQYF